This T cell receptor (beta chain) appears in the sequencing data of a study of CD8 T cells in Susac syndrome (dated by TCRdb to about 2019). Looking at the study overall: Whether CD8+ T cell activation and differentiation in Susac syndrome was antigen driven was tested using repertoire sequencing.

Concerning this clonotype itself: Its antigen is currently not known. There are no base qualities to consult, and no much larger clone falls within one base.

RNA was extracted using the RNeasy kit, and about 0.5 to 1 ug of the RNA was reverse transcribed with random hexamers. The immunoSEQ multiplex PCR assay, covering 54 Vbeta and 13 Jbeta segments, was used to amplify TCR beta CDR3 regions. Bias from PCR amplification was corrected by using a synthetic template baseline for primer optimization and for computational correction. In the source study's methods: Reads were annotated to V, D and J genes per IMGT and analyzed with immunoSEQ Analyzer, keeping only productive sequences. To calculate clonality, Shannon entropy was normalized by log2 of the number of productive unique sequences and then subtracted from one. Public and private clones were assessed among the 100 most prevalent clones of each patient and control. Clones were defined as Susac-specific if absent from the healthy and MS cohorts, from 900 to 1,200 published viral clones and from other ImmuneACCESS disease sequences. TCRdb reanalyzed the raw reads on its own, using fastp at Q25 for trimming and MiXCR for clone calling, and kept in-frame beta chains. Rows are unified per CDR3 protein, each entry keeping the most common DNA and genes. The V and J calls were determined by TCRdb, not by the authors. This sample comprises roughly 130,000 distinct CDR3 sequences, 90% to 95% of them detected only once. Jointly, the top ten make up 0.12% of the sample.

High-throughput TCR beta sequencing profiled peripheral blood CD8+ and CD4+ T cells from healthy donors, Susac syndrome patients and multiple sclerosis patients. Healthy donors were included as age- and sex-matched controls. CD8+ TEMRA cells were enriched by FACS, while bulk CD8+ and CD4+ T cells were purified by magnetic negative isolation. Blood was collected in EDTA tubes and processed within 24 hours, with PBMCs isolated through density gradient centrifugation. PBMCs intended for TCR sequencing were frozen in liquid nitrogen and were later thawed in a 37 degrees C water bath. A purity of at least 90% was achieved for sorted or isolated CD4+, CD8+ and CD8+ TEMRA cells. Relative to germline, V is 5 bases shorter and J is 4 bases shorter, with 18 bases between their ends. Looking up the germline V gene (reference sequence) yields CDR1 MNHEY and CDR2 SMNVEV. The CDR3 runs 15 amino acids, cysteine and phenylalanine included. Solely the CDR3 DNA is kept, with 45 bases framed from the first base.

The investigation overall reported the following: The number of individuals in the TCR sequencing and HLA analysis was acknowledged as relatively small.

The TCR originated in a human donor in good health. The V gene is TRBV27 and the J gene is TRBJ2-7, with no D gene named confidently. Sequenced input: CD4+ T cells from PBMCs. The nucleotide sequence is TGTGCCAGCAGTCCCAATGCCGCGCGAGAGTACGAGCAGTACTTC. Its protein product is CASSPNAAREYEQYF.